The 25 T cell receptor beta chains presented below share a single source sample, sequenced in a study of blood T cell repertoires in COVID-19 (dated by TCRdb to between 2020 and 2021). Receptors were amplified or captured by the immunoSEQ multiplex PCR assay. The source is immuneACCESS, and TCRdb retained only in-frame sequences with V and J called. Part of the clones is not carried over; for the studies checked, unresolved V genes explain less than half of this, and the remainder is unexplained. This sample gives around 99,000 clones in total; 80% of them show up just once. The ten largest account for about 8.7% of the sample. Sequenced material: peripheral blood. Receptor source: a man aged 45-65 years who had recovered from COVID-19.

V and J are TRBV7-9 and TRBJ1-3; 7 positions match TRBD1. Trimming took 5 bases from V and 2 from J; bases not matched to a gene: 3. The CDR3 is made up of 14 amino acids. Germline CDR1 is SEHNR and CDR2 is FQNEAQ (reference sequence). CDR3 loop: CASSDRDTGNTIYF. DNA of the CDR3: TGTGCCAGCAGCGACAGGGATACTGGAAACACCATATATTTT.

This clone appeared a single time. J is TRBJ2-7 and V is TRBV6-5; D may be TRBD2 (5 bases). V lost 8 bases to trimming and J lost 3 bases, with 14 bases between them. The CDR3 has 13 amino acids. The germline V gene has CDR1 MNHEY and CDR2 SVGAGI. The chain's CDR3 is CASSRGTDYEQYF. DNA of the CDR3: TGTGCCAGCTCACGGGGAACTGACTACGAGCAGTACTTC.

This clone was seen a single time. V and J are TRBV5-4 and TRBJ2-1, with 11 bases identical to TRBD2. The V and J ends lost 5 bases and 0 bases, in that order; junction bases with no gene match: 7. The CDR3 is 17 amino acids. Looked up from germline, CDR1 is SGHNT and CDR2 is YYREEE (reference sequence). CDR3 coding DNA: TGTGCCAGCAGGCCGGGACTAGCGGAAAGCTCCTACAATGAGCAGTTCTTC. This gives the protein CASRPGLAESSYNEQFF.

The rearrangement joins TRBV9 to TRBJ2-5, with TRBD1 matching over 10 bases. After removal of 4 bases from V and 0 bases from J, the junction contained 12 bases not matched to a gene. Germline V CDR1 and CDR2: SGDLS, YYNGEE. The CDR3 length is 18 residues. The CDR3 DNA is TGTGCCAGCAGCAGCGGACAGGGGGTCCGGCCGTACCAAGAGACCCAGTACTTC. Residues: CASSSGQGVRPYQETQYF.

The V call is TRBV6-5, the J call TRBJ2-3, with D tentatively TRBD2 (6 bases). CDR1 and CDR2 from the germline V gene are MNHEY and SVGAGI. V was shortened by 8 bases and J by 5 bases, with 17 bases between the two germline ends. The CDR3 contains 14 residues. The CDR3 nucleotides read TGTGCCAGCCGCAGGAGCGGGTTGGTAGATACGCAGTATTTT. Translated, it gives CASRRSGLVDTQYF.

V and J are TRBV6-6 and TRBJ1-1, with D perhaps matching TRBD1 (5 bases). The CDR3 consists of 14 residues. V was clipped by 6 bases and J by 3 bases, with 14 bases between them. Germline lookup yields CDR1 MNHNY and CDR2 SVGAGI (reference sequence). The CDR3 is CASSPGKWDTEAFF. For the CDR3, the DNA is TGTGCCAGCAGCCCAGGGAAGTGGGACACTGAAGCTTTCTTT.

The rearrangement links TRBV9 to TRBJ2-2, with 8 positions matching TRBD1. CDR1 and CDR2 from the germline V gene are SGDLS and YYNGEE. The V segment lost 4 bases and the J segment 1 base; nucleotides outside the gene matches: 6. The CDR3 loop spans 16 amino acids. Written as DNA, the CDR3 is TGTGCCAGCAGCCCACCGGACAGGGAGAACACCGGGGAGCTGTTTTTT. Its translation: CASSPPDRENTGELFF.

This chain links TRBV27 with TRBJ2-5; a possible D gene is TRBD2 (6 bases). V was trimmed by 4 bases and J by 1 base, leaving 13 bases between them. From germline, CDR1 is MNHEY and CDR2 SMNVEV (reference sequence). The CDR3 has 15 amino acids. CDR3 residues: CASSSYAGSQETQYF. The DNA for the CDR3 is TGTGCCAGCAGTTCCTACGCCGGGAGCCAAGAGACCCAGTACTTC.

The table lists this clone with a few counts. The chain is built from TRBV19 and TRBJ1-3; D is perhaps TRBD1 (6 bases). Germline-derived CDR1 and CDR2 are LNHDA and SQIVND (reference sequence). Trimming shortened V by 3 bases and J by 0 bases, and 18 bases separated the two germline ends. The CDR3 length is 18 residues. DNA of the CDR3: TGTGCCAGTAGTATTGGGGGCGAGGGTGCCTACTCTGGAAACACCATATATTTT. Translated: CASSIGGEGAYSGNTIYF.

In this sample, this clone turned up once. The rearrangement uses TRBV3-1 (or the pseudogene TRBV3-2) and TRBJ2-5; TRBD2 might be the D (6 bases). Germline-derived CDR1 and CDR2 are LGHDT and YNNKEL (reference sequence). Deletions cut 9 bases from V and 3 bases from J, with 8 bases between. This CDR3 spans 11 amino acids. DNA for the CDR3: TGTGCCAGGGAGGGGAAAGAGACCCAGTACTTC. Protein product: CAREGKETQYF.

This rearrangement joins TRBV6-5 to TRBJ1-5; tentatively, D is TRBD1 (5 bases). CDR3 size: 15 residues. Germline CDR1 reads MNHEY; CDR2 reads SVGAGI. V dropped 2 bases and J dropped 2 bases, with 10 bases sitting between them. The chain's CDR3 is CASSYAGGGNQPQHF. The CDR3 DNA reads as TGTGCCAGCAGTTACGCCGGAGGGGGCAATCAGCCCCAGCATTTT.

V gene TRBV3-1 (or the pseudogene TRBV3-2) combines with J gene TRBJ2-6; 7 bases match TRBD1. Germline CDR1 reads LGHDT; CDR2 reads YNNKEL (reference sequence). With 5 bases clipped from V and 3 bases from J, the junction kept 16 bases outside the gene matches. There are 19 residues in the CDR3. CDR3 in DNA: TGTGCCAGCAGCTCCCCGAAGGGGGCCGGGCCTTTTGGGGCCAACGTCCTGACTTTC. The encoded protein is CASSSPKGAGPFGANVLTF.

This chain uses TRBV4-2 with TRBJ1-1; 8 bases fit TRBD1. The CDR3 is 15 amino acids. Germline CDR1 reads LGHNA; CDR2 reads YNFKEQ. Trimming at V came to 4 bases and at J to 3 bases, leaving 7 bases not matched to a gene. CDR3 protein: CASSPRDRYYTEAFF. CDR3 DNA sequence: TGTGCCAGCAGCCCCCGGGACAGGTATTACACTGAAGCTTTCTTT.

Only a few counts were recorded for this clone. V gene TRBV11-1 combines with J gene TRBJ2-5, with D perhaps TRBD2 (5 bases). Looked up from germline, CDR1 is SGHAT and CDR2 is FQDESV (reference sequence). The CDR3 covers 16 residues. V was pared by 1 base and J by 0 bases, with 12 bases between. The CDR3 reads CASSLGTRANQETQYF. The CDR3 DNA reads TGTGCCAGCAGCTTAGGCACTAGGGCTAACCAAGAGACCCAGTACTTC. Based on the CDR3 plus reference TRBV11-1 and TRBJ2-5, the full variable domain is EAEVAQSPRYKITEKSQAVAFWCDPISGHATLYWYRQILGQGPELLVQFQDESVVDDSQLPKDRFSAERLKGVDSTLKIQPAELGDSAMYLCASSLGTRANQETQYFGPGTRLLVL.

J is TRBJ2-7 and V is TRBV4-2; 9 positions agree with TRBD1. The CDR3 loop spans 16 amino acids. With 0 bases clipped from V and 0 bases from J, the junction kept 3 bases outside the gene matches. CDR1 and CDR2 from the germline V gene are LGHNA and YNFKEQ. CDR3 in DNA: TGTGCCAGCAGCCAAGATGGGACAGGGTCCTCCTACGAGCAGTACTTC. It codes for CASSQDGTGSSYEQYF.

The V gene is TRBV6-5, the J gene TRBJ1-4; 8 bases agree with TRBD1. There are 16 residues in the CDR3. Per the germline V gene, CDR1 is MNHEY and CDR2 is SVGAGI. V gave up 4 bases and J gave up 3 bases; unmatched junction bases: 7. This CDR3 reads CASSSPDREPNEKLFF. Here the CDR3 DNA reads TGTGCCAGCAGTTCACCGGACAGGGAGCCTAATGAAAAACTGTTTTTT.

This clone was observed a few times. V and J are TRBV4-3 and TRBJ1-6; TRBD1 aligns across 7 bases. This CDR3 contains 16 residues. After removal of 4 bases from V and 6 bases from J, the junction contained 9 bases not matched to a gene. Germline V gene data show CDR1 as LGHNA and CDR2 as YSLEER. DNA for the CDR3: TGCGCCAGCAGCCGACAGATGGGACAGCCTAATTCACCCCTCCACTTT. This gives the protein CASSRQMGQPNSPLHF.

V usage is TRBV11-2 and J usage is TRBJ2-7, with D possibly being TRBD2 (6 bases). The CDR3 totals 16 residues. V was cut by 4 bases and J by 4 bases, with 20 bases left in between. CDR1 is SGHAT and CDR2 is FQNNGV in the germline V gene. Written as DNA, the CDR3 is TGTGCCAGCAGCTCGCCTTGGGGCGGGGTAGGATACGAGCAGTACTTC. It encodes CASSSPWGGVGYEQYF.

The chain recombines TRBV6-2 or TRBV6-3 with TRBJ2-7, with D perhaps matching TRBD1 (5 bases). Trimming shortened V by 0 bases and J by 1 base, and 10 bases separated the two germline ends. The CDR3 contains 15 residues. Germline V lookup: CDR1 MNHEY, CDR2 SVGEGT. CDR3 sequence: CASSYSDTGSYEQYF. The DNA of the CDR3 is TGTGCCAGCAGTTACTCGGATACAGGTTCCTACGAGCAGTACTTC.

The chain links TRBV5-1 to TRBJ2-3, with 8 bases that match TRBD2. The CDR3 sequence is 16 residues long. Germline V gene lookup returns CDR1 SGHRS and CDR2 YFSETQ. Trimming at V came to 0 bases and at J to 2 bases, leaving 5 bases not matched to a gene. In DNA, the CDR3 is TGCGCCAGCAGCTTGGAGACAGCGGGGGCCACAGATACGCAGTATTTT. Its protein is CASSLETAGATDTQYF.

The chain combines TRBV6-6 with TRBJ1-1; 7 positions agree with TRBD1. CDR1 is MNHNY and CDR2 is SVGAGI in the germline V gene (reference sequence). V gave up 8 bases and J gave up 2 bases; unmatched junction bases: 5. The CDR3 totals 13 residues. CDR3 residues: CASVGTANTEAFF. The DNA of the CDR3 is TGTGCCAGCGTGGGGACAGCTAACACTGAAGCTTTCTTT.

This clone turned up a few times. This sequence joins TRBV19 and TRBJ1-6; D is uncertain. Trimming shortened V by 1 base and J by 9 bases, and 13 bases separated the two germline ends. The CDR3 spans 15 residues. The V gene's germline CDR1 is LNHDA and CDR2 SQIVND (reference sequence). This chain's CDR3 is CASSIGGPMLSPLHF. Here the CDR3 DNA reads TGTGCCAGTAGTATAGGCGGCCCAATGCTTTCACCCCTCCACTTT. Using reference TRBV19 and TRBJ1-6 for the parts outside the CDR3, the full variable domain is DGGITQSPKYLFRKEGQNVTLSCEQNLNHDAMYWYRQDPGQGLRLIYYSQIVNDFQKGDIAEGYSVSREKKESFPLTVTSAQKNPTAFYLCASSIGGPMLSPLHFGNGTRLTVT.

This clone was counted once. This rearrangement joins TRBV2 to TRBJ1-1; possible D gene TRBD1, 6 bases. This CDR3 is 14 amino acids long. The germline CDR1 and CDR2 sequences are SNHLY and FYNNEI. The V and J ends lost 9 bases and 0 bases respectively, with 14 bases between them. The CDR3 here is CASNRGQVNTEAFF. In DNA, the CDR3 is TGTGCCAGTAACCGGGGACAAGTGAACACTGAAGCTTTCTTT.

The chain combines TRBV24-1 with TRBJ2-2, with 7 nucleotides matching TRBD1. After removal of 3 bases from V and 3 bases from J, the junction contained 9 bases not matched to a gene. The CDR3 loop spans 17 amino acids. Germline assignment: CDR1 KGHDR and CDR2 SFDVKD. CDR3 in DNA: TGTGCCACCAGTGATGCGACAGGGCGCGGATACACCGGGGAGCTGTTTTTT. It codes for CATSDATGRGYTGELFF.

DNA of the CDR3: TGTGCCAGCCAGGGATACGGAAACACCATATATTTT. It codes for CASQGYGNTIYF. This chain connects TRBV11-2 to TRBJ1-3; TRBD1 might be the D (5 bases). The CDR3 is 12 residues long. V dropped 8 bases and J dropped 4 bases, with 9 bases sitting between them. CDR1 is SGHAT, CDR2 FQNNGV, per germline. The whole variable domain, remainder taken from reference TRBV11-2 and TRBJ1-3, is EAGVAQSPRYKIIEKRQSVAFWCNPISGHATLYWYQQILGQGPKLLIQFQNNGVVDDSQLPKDRFSAERLKGVDSTLKIQPAKLEDSAVYLCASQGYGNTIYFGEGSWLTVV.